Below, 2 T cell receptor beta chains from the same sample are listed, as sequenced in a study of T cell responses to AZD1222 COVID-19 vaccine. Assay: immunoSEQ multiplex PCR; the TCRdb copy retains only in-frame clones and omits some. The table has 95,000 to 110,000 clones, about 89% seen once; the top ten hold about 6.6%. Sequenced material: peripheral blood, taken on day 0 of AZD1222 vaccination. The receptors here all came from an adult in good health.

This chain joins TRBV6-2 or TRBV6-3 and TRBJ2-1; TRBD2 aligns across 10 bases. V dropped 6 bases and J dropped 6; count of bases not matched to a gene: 11. CDR3 length: 16 amino acids. Per the germline V gene, CDR1 is MNHEY and CDR2 is SVGEGT. CDR3 in DNA: TGTGCCAGCAGCCTCTCATTAGCGGGAGGATTCAATGAGCAGTTCTTC. It specifies CASSLSLAGGFNEQFF.

The chain links TRBV24-1 to TRBJ1-2; D not resolved. Germline V CDR1 and CDR2: KGHDR, SFDVKD. The V and J ends lost 3 bases and 1 base respectively, with 8 bases between them. CDR3 length equals 14 residues. As DNA, the CDR3 is TGTGCCACCAGTGATGTCAGGAGTAACTATGGCTACACCTTC. The encoded protein is CATSDVRSNYGYTF.